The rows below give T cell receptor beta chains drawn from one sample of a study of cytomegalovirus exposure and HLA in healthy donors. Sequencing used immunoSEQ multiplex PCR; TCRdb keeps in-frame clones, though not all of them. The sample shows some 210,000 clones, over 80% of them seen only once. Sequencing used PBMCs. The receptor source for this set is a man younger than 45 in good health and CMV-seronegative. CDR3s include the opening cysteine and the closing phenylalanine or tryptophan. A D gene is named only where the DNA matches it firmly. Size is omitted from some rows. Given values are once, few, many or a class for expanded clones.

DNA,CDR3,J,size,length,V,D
TGTGCCAGCAGCTTAGACCCAGGCCGTGAGACCCAGTACTTC,CASSLDPGRETQYF,TRBJ2-5,.,14,TRBV11-2,.
TGTGCCAGCAGCCCAAGCTGGCGGGGGGCCCGGTCCTACGAGCAGTACTTC,CASSPSWRGARSYEQYF,TRBJ2-7,.,17,TRBV7-9,TRBD2
TGTGCCTGGAGTGGGGACTCGGGGAGGAACATTCAGTACTTC,CAWSGDSGRNIQYF,TRBJ2-4,.,14,TRBV30,.
TGTGCCACCGAGGACAGATCCCTACCCCAGCATTTT,CATEDRSLPQHF,TRBJ1-5,.,12,TRBV6-1,.
TGTGCCAGCAGCCCGAGGGGGCGGACTAACTATGGCTACACCTTC,CASSPRGRTNYGYTF,TRBJ1-2,once,15,TRBV5-6,TRBD1
TGTGCCAGCAGTAACTCAGGTGGGGCGGAGACCCAGTACTTC,CASSNSGGAETQYF,TRBJ2-5,once,14,TRBV28,.
TGTGCCAGCTCACCGGCTCAATTACCAGTCTCCTACAATGAGCAGTTCTTC,CASSPAQLPVSYNEQFF,TRBJ2-1,.,17,TRBV18,.
TGTGCCACCAGCAGAGACAGGGGGCTGGATCAGCCCCAGCATTTT,CATSRDRGLDQPQHF,TRBJ1-5,.,15,TRBV15,TRBD1
TGTGCCAGCAGCTTAGTTTCCGGGGGTCTTAGCAATCAGCCCCAGCATTTT,CASSLVSGGLSNQPQHF,TRBJ1-5,once,17,TRBV7-2,.
TGTGCCAGCAGTTTAGATGGACTAGCGGGGTACACAGATACGCAGTATTTT,CASSLDGLAGYTDTQYF,TRBJ2-3,.,17,TRBV28,TRBD2
TGTGCCAGCAGCTTTCTACAGGGGCTCGGAACAGATACGCAGTATTTT,CASSFLQGLGTDTQYF,TRBJ2-3,.,16,TRBV7-9,TRBD1
TGTGCCAGCAGTTTTCGAGGCACTGAAGCTTTCTTT,CASSFRGTEAFF,TRBJ1-1,.,12,TRBV6-5,.
TGTGCCAGCAGCGTACAGGGGATTAATAGAGAGACCCAGTACTTC,CASSVQGINRETQYF,TRBJ2-5,.,15,TRBV9,.
TGTGCCAGCAGCTTTAGATATTACGAGCAGTACTTC,CASSFRYYEQYF,TRBJ2-7,.,12,TRBV7-8,.
TGTGCCAGCCACGACAGGGGTCTTGAAAAACTGTTTTTT,CASHDRGLEKLFF,TRBJ1-4,.,13,TRBV28,TRBD1
TGTGCCAGTAGTATAGACGTAAAGGCGGGACTCTACGAGCAGTACTTC,CASSIDVKAGLYEQYF,TRBJ2-7,.,16,TRBV19,.
TGTGCCAGCAGTCCGGGACAGGGGTATGAAAAACTGTTTTTT,CASSPGQGYEKLFF,TRBJ1-4,once,14,TRBV2,TRBD1
TGTGCCAGCAGTGACTTCGCGGGAGGATACAATGAGCAGTTCTTC,CASSDFAGGYNEQFF,TRBJ2-1,.,15,TRBV25-1,TRBD2
TGTGCCAGTCGGGGGACAGGGGGCGCAGAAAACATTCAGTACTTC,CASRGTGGAENIQYF,TRBJ2-4,.,15,TRBV19,TRBD1
TGTGCCAGCAGCCCAGGGCGCAATCAGCCCCAGCATTTT,CASSPGRNQPQHF,TRBJ1-5,.,13,TRBV28,.
TGTGCCAGCACTCGACAGGGCGAAGCTTTCTTT,CASTRQGEAFF,TRBJ1-1,.,11,TRBV6-5,TRBD1
TGCGCCAGCAGTGCCGGGGGTGGTTCGGGGCAAGAGACCCAGTACTTC,CASSAGGGSGQETQYF,TRBJ2-5,.,16,TRBV10-1,.
TGTGCCAGCAGTGAAACGGTAGGACAGCAGCCCCAGCATTTT,CASSETVGQQPQHF,TRBJ1-5,.,14,TRBV6-1,.
TGCAGCGTTGAGGGTCAGGGTCCCGGCTACACCTTC,CSVEGQGPGYTF,TRBJ1-2,once,12,TRBV29-1,.
TGTGCCAGCAGTGAAAACCTAGCGGGAGGGTCTCCCTACGAGCAGTACTTC,CASSENLAGGSPYEQYF,TRBJ2-7,.,17,TRBV2,TRBD2
TGTGCCAGCAGTCGGACAGTTAACTATGGCTACACCTTC,CASSRTVNYGYTF,TRBJ1-2,.,13,TRBV6-5,.